Listed below are T cell receptor beta chains from one sample, sequenced in a study of cytomegalovirus exposure and HLA in healthy donors. Sequenced by immunoSEQ multiplex PCR; TCRdb stores in-frame clones only, minus some. The sample includes hundreds of thousands of clones, more than 75% seen only once; the top ten take about 2%. The sample consisted of PBMCs. Receptors were obtained from a woman younger than 30 in good health and CMV-seropositive. CDR3s include the opening cysteine and the closing phenylalanine or tryptophan. D genes are given only for firm matches.

CDR3 DNA: TGTGCCAGCAGTTTATATCAGGGGGCGTCTCAGTACTTC; CDR3 protein: CASSLYQGASQYF; D gene: TRBD1; V gene: TRBV27; J gene: TRBJ2-7
CDR3 DNA: TGTGCCTGGAGTGGCCGGTGGCGGGAGGGCCGAGGCGAGCAGTACTTC; CDR3 protein: CAWSGRWREGRGEQYF; D gene: TRBD2; V gene: TRBV30; J gene: TRBJ2-7
CDR3 DNA: TGTGCCAGCAGCCTCACAAGCGGTGGGAGCTCCTACGAGCAGTACTTC; CDR3 protein: CASSLTSGGSSYEQYF; D gene: .; V gene: TRBV28; J gene: TRBJ2-7
CDR3 DNA: TGCAGCCCCAGACAGGGGGATGAAGCTTTCTTT; CDR3 protein: CSPRQGDEAFF; D gene: TRBD1; V gene: TRBV20-1; J gene: TRBJ1-1
CDR3 DNA: TGTGCCAGCAGACCGGGACTAGCGGGGGTCCAAGAGACCCAGTACTTC; CDR3 protein: CASRPGLAGVQETQYF; D gene: TRBD2; V gene: TRBV28; J gene: TRBJ2-5
CDR3 DNA: TGTGCCAGCAGCTTAGCCGACAGAATCTATGGCTACACCTTC; CDR3 protein: CASSLADRIYGYTF; D gene: .; V gene: TRBV7-2; J gene: TRBJ1-2
CDR3 DNA: TGTGCCAGTAGCGGGTACTCCTACGAGCAGTACTTC; CDR3 protein: CASSGYSYEQYF; D gene: .; V gene: TRBV19; J gene: TRBJ2-7
CDR3 DNA: TGTGCCAGCAGATCTACAGGGGGAAATCAGCCCCAGCATTTT; CDR3 protein: CASRSTGGNQPQHF; D gene: TRBD1; V gene: TRBV27; J gene: TRBJ1-5
CDR3 DNA: TGTGCCAGTAGTTTCTCGACTAGCGGAACAGACGAGCAGTACTTC; CDR3 protein: CASSFSTSGTDEQYF; D gene: TRBD2; V gene: TRBV19; J gene: TRBJ2-7
CDR3 DNA: TGTGCCAGTAGTATGGGGACAGGCAATCAGCCCCAGCATTTT; CDR3 protein: CASSMGTGNQPQHF; D gene: TRBD1; V gene: TRBV19; J gene: TRBJ1-5
CDR3 DNA: TGTGCCATCAGTGAACCGGGCGAGCAGTACTTC; CDR3 protein: CAISEPGEQYF; D gene: .; V gene: TRBV10-3; J gene: TRBJ2-7
CDR3 DNA: TGTGCCAGCAGACTAGCGGGAAGGTCAGATACGCAGTATTTT; CDR3 protein: CASRLAGRSDTQYF; D gene: TRBD2; V gene: TRBV27; J gene: TRBJ2-3
CDR3 DNA: TGCAGCGTTGAAGATGGAGGGTTCGAGCAGTACTTC; CDR3 protein: CSVEDGGFEQYF; D gene: .; V gene: TRBV29-1; J gene: TRBJ2-7
CDR3 DNA: TGTGCCAGCAGTCCCGGGACTAGTGGGTACAATGAGCAGTTCTTC; CDR3 protein: CASSPGTSGYNEQFF; D gene: TRBD2; V gene: TRBV27; J gene: TRBJ2-1
CDR3 DNA: TGCGCCAGCAGCTTGTACAGGGGGCAAGATACGCAGTATTTT; CDR3 protein: CASSLYRGQDTQYF; D gene: TRBD1; V gene: TRBV5-1; J gene: TRBJ2-3
CDR3 DNA: TGTGCCAGCAGCTACGTTGGGACAGGGCTCCTCTACGAGCAGTACTTC; CDR3 protein: CASSYVGTGLLYEQYF; D gene: TRBD1; V gene: TRBV5-6; J gene: TRBJ2-7
CDR3 DNA: TGTGCCAGCAGCTTGAATGGCGGCGAGCAGTTCTTC; CDR3 protein: CASSLNGGEQFF; D gene: .; V gene: TRBV5-6; J gene: TRBJ2-1